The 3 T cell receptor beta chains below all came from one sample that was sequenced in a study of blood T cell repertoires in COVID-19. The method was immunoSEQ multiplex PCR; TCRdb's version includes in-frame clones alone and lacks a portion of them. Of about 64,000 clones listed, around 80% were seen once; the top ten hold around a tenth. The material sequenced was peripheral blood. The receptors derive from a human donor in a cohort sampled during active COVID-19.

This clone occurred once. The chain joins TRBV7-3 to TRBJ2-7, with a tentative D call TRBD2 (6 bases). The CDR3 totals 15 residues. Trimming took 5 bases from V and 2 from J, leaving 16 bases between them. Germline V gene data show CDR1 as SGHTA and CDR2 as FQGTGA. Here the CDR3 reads CASSLTSFGPYEQYF. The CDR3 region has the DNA TGTGCCAGCAGCCTTACTAGCTTCGGCCCCTACGAGCAGTACTTC.

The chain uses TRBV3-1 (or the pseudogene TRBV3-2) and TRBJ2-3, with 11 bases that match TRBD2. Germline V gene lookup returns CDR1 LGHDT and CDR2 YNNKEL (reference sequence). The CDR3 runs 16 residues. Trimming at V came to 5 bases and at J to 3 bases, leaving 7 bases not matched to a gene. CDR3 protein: CASSNRLAGSTDTQYF. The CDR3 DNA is TGTGCCAGCAGCAACCGACTAGCGGGAAGTACAGATACGCAGTATTTT.

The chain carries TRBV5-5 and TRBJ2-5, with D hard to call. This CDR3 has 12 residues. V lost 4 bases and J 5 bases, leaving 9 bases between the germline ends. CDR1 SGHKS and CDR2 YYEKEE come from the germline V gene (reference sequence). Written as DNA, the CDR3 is TGTGCCAGCAGCCCCCCCGGGGAGACCCAGTACTTC. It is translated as CASSPPGETQYF.